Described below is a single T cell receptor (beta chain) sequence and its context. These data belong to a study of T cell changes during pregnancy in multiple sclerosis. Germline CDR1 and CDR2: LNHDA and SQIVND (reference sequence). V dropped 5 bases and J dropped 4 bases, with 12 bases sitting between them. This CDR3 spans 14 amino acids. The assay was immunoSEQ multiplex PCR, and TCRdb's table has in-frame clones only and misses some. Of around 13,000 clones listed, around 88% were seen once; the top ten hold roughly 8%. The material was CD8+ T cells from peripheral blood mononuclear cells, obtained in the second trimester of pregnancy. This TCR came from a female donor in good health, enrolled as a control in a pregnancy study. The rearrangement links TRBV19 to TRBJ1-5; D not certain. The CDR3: CASSARSSNQPQHF. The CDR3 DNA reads TGTGCCAGTAGTGCCCGGAGTTCTAATCAGCCCCAGCATTTT.